The next 17 T cell receptor beta chains were all read from a single sample in a study of PD-L1 blockade in urothelial cancer (dated by TCRdb to about 2017). The receptor library was made with the immunoSEQ multiplex PCR assay. TCRdb stores this immuneACCESS table with in-frame sequences only. Part of the clones is absent; in the studies checked, under half of the shortfall reflects unresolved V genes, and no reason is known for the rest. The sample table holds tens of thousands of clones, of which more than 85% were seen once. The ten largest account for approximately 2% of the sample. The source was PBMCs, collected around atezolizumab (anti-PD-L1) treatment. These TCRs come from a man between 60 and 75 years old with urothelial cancer.

This chain connects TRBV28 to TRBJ1-2; a possible D gene is TRBD1 (5 bases). The CDR3 sequence is 15 residues long. V gave up 5 bases and J gave up 3 bases, with 16 bases separating them. Germline CDR1 is MDHEN and CDR2 is SYDVKM. The CDR3 DNA follows: TGTGCCAGCAGTCCCCACAGGATCGATCACTATGGCTACACCTTC. Protein: CASSPHRIDHYGYTF.

The V call is TRBV28, the J call TRBJ2-7, with D tentatively TRBD2 (5 bases). CDR1 is MDHEN, CDR2 SYDVKM, per germline. The CDR3 covers 15 residues. The V end was cut by 6 bases, the J end by 6 bases, with 21 bases between. The CDR3, as DNA: TGTGCCAGCAGCCCTGCCTCCTCCGGGAATAGCGAGCAGTACTTC. It specifies CASSPASSGNSEQYF.

V and J are TRBV12-5 and TRBJ1-6; D is unclear. V lost 3 bases and J lost 11, with 5 bases in between. The germline V gene encodes CDR1 LGHNT and CDR2 FRNRAP. The CDR3 loop spans 11 amino acids. The CDR3 DNA is TGTGCTAGTGGTTTTAGAACACCCCTCCACTTT. This codes for CASGFRTPLHF.

The chain recombines TRBV7-2 with TRBJ1-1; D unresolved. V was pared by 1 base and J by 11 bases, with 11 bases between. Per germline, CDR1 SGHTA and CDR2 FQGNSA. The CDR3 sequence is 12 residues long. CDR3 sequence reads: CASSLDAGRAFF. CDR3 bases: TGTGCCAGCAGCTTAGATGCAGGTCGGGCTTTCTTT.

This clone was counted once. This chain joins TRBV19 and TRBJ2-2, with 12 bases that match TRBD2. Germline V gene data show CDR1 as LNHDA and CDR2 as SQIVND (reference sequence). This CDR3 has 21 amino acids. V lost 0 bases and J lost 2; bases outside the gene matches: 13. CDR3 sequence reads: CASSIDLRPGLAGLNTGELFF. In DNA form, the CDR3 reads TGTGCCAGTAGTATAGATCTCCGACCGGGACTAGCGGGTTTAAACACCGGGGAGCTGTTTTTT.

This chain connects TRBV29-1 to TRBJ1-3; TRBD1 matches 10 bases. In germline, CDR1 is SQVTM, CDR2 ANQGSEA. The CDR3 is 14 amino acids. Trimming took 6 bases from V and 3 from J; bases not matched to a gene: 5. The CDR3 sequence is CSVKRDRGGNTIYF. CDR3 nucleotides: TGCAGCGTCAAACGGGACAGGGGTGGAAACACCATATATTTT.

The table lists this clone with a count of one. The CDR3 sequence: CASSLGSAEYNEQFF. DNA for the CDR3: TGTGCCAGCAGCCTGGGATCCGCAGAATACAATGAGCAGTTCTTC. The chain links TRBV5-6 to TRBJ2-1; D remains ambiguous. Germline CDR1 reads SGHDT; CDR2 reads YYEEEE. Trimming removed 4 bases at V and 4 bases at J, with 15 bases between. The CDR3 is 15 residues long.

This chain joins TRBV30 and TRBJ1-1; possibly TRBD1 for D (5 bases). The CDR3 length is 13 residues. The germline V and J ends were trimmed by 0 bases and 5 bases, with 10 bases remaining between them. CDR1 and CDR2 from the germline V gene are GTSNPN and SVGIG (reference sequence). The chain's CDR3 is CAWSVQGDTEAFF. DNA for the CDR3: TGTGCCTGGAGTGTACAAGGGGATACTGAAGCTTTCTTT. Looking up the rest from reference TRBV30 and TRBJ1-1 gives the full variable domain: SQTIHQWPATLVQPVGSPLSLECTVEGTSNPNLYWYRQAAGRGLQLLFYSVGIGQISSEVPQNLSASRPQDRQFILSSKKLLLSDSGFYLCAWSVQGDTEAFFGQGTRLTVV.

This clone appeared a few times. The chain employs TRBV2 and TRBJ2-1; D gene unclear. Germline lookup yields CDR1 SNHLY and CDR2 FYNNEI. Between the trimmed V and J ends, which lost 5 bases and 9 bases, there was a span of 11 bases. This CDR3 has 12 residues. CDR3 residues: CASSTSLAEQFF. The CDR3 nucleotides are TGTGCCAGCAGTACAAGTTTAGCTGAGCAGTTCTTC. The full variable domain, in which reference TRBV2 and TRBJ2-1 provide the parts outside the CDR3, is EPEVTQTPSHQVTQMGQEVILRCVPISNHLYFYWYRQILGQKVEFLVSFYNNEISEKSEIFDDQFSVERPDGSNFTLKIRSTKLEDSAMYFCASSTSLAEQFFGPGTRLTVL.

This chain connects TRBV28 to TRBJ1-2, with TRBD1 matching 9 bases. J was trimmed by 4 bases and V by 6 bases; bases with no gene match: 3. Germline assignment: CDR1 MDHEN and CDR2 SYDVKM. The CDR3 has 13 amino acids. CDR3 sequence (DNA): TGTGCCAGCAGAAGGACAGGGGTCTATGGCTACACCTTC. It codes for CASRRTGVYGYTF.

The rearrangement links TRBV5-6 to TRBJ1-2; D gene uncertain. Trimming took off 2 bases at V and 10 bases at J, with 18 bases between the two ends. The CDR3 has 14 residues. In germline, CDR1 is SGHDT, CDR2 YYEEEE. In nucleotides, the CDR3 is TGTGCCAGCAGCTTAAGGTCGAGGGTGGAGGACTACACCTTC. Translation: CASSLRSRVEDYTF.

The chain couples TRBV28 to TRBJ2-7, with 7 bases identical to TRBD1. The germline V gene encodes CDR1 MDHEN and CDR2 SYDVKM. The CDR3 is 15 amino acids. The ends lost 7 bases at V and 0 bases at J; junction bases unmatched: 9. In nucleotides, the CDR3 is TGTGCCAGCACCCGGGACAGCTTGAGCTCCTACGAGCAGTACTTC. It is translated as CASTRDSLSSYEQYF.

V gene TRBV5-4 combines with J gene TRBJ1-2; TRBD1 agrees at 8 bases. The CDR3 has 13 amino acids. CDR1 is SGHNT, CDR2 YYREEE, per germline (reference sequence). V shed 4 bases, J shed 5 bases, and the junction held 4 bases outside the gene matches. The chain's CDR3 is CASSARTGYGYTF. CDR3 sequence (DNA): TGTGCCAGCAGCGCCAGGACAGGGTATGGCTACACCTTC.

This clone showed up just a few times. This chain uses TRBV13 with TRBJ1-6, with 7 bases that match TRBD1. Germline CDR1 reads PRHDT; CDR2 reads FYEKMQ (reference sequence). The CDR3 loop spans 14 amino acids. The ends lost 5 bases at V and 6 bases at J; junction bases unmatched: 4. CDR3 nucleotides: TGTGCCAGCAGCAAGGGACAGAGTAATTCACCCCTCCACTTT. This codes for CASSKGQSNSPLHF. Full variable domain (remainder filled in from reference TRBV13 and TRBJ1-6): AAGVIQSPRHLIKEKRETATLKCYPIPRHDTVYWYQQGPGQDPQFLISFYEKMQSDKGSIPDRFSAQQFSDYHSELNMSSLELGDSALYFCASSKGQSNSPLHFGNGTRLTVT.

The chain joins TRBV7-2 to TRBJ1-5; 7 positions match TRBD1. This CDR3 region has 14 residues. Looked up from germline, CDR1 is SGHTA and CDR2 is FQGNSA. V shed 1 base and J 8 bases; nucleotides not matched to a gene: 5. The CDR3 is CASSLEQGSEPQHF. CDR3 coding DNA: TGTGCCAGCAGCTTAGAACAGGGGTCTGAGCCCCAGCATTTT.

The rearrangement joins TRBV7-2 to TRBJ2-3; D is perhaps TRBD1 (5 bases). The germline CDR1 and CDR2 sequences are SGHTA and FQGNSA. The CDR3 contains 14 residues. Trimming removed 3 bases from V and 3 bases from J, with 10 bases in between. This chain's CDR3 is CASSFLDRTDTQYF. The CDR3, as DNA: TGTGCCAGCAGCTTCTTAGACAGAACAGATACGCAGTATTTT.

This rearrangement joins TRBV11-2 to TRBJ1-2; perhaps TRBD1 as D (6 bases). Germline loops: CDR1 SGHAT, CDR2 FQNNGV. Trimming took off 1 base at V and 4 bases at J, with 13 bases between the two ends. The CDR3 covers 15 residues. The CDR3 loop reads CASSLGVVRGYGYTF. Written as DNA, the CDR3 is TGTGCCAGCAGCTTAGGTGTCGTCAGGGGCTATGGCTACACCTTC.